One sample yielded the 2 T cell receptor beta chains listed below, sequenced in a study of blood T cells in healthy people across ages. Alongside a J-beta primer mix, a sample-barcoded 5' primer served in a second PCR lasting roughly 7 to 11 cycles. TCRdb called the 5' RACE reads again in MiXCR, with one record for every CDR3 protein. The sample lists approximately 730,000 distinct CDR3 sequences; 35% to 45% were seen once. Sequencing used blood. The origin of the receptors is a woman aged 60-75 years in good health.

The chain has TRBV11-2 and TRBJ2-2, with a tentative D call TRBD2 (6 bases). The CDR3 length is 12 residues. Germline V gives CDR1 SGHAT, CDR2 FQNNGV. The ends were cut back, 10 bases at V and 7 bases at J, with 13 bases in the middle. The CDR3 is CATMGGYGELFF. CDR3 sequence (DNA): TGTGCCACCATGGGGGGATACGGGGAGCTGTTTTTT.

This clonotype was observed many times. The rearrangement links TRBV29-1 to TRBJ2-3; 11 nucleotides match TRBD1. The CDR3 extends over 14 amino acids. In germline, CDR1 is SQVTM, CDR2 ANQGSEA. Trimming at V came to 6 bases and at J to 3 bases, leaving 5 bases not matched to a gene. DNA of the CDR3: TGCAGCGTGGGCCGGGACAGGGGGACAGATACGCAGTATTTT. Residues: CSVGRDRGTDTQYF.